A selection of T cell receptor beta chains follows, all from one sample in a study of CD8 T cells in acute hepatitis C reinfection. Generated by immunoSEQ multiplex PCR, the TCRdb table keeps only in-frame clones and is missing some. The sample lists about 1,000 clones; approximately 63% were seen once. The material was HCV NS3-1073 tetramer-sorted CD8+ T cells from PBMCs, obtained during acute infection. The receptors were gathered from a woman younger than 30 who spontaneously cleared hepatitis C infection. Both conserved end residues are part of each CDR3. D genes are given only for firm matches. Expanded clones get a size class; other rows say once, few or many, or leave the size out.

d_gene: TRBD2; v_gene: TRBV4-2; j_gene: TRBJ2-7; abundance: .; len: 15; CDR3nt: TGTGCCAGCAGCCAAGAGATCCTAGCGGGAAACGAGCAGTACTTC; CDR3aa: CASSQEILAGNEQYF
d_gene: .; v_gene: TRBV4-2; j_gene: TRBJ1-1; abundance: few; len: 13; CDR3nt: TGTGCCAGCAGCCAAGAAATGAACACTGAAGCTTTCTTT; CDR3aa: CASSQEMNTEAFF
d_gene: .; v_gene: TRBV4-3; j_gene: TRBJ2-6; abundance: few; len: 16; CDR3nt: TGCGCCAGCAGCCAAGATTGGACAACTGGGGCCAACGTCCTGACTTTC; CDR3aa: CASSQDWTTGANVLTF
d_gene: .; v_gene: TRBV12-5; j_gene: TRBJ2-3; abundance: .; len: 13; CDR3nt: TGTGCTAGTGGTTTGTCAGGGGGGCATACGCAGTATTTT; CDR3aa: CASGLSGGHTQYF
d_gene: .; v_gene: TRBV19; j_gene: TRBJ2-1; abundance: .; len: 15; CDR3nt: TGTGCCAGTAGTATATGGCCGAGCTCCTACAATGAGCAGTTCTTC; CDR3aa: CASSIWPSSYNEQFF
d_gene: .; v_gene: TRBV29-1; j_gene: TRBJ2-7; abundance: .; len: 14; CDR3nt: TGCAGCGTTGCTCCTGCCGGGACCCACGACGAGCAGTACTTC; CDR3aa: CSVAPAGTHDEQYF
d_gene: TRBD1; v_gene: TRBV4-2; j_gene: TRBJ2-7; abundance: large; len: 15; CDR3nt: TGTGCCAGCAGGATCGAGGGACAGGGGATCTACGAGCAGTACTTC; CDR3aa: CASRIEGQGIYEQYF
d_gene: TRBD2; v_gene: TRBV4-3; j_gene: TRBJ2-4; abundance: .; len: 19; CDR3nt: TGCGCCAGCAGCCAAGAAGGACTAGCGGGAGATCCGGCCAAAAACATTCAGTACTTC; CDR3aa: CASSQEGLAGDPAKNIQYF
d_gene: .; v_gene: TRBV28; j_gene: TRBJ1-1; abundance: few; len: 12; CDR3nt: TGTGCCAGCAGTTTTAGCATCACTGAAGCTTTCTTT; CDR3aa: CASSFSITEAFF
d_gene: .; v_gene: TRBV4-2; j_gene: TRBJ2-1; abundance: .; len: 14; CDR3nt: TGTGCCAGTGCGGGACGGAGCTCCTACAATGAGCAGTTCTTC; CDR3aa: CASAGRSSYNEQFF
d_gene: .; v_gene: TRBV5-5; j_gene: TRBJ1-1; abundance: .; len: 13; CDR3nt: TGTGCCAGCAGCTCCGACACAGGGTGGGACGCTTTCTTT; CDR3aa: CASSSDTGWDAFF
d_gene: .; v_gene: TRBV9; j_gene: TRBJ1-1; abundance: .; len: 15; CDR3nt: TGTGCCAGCAGCGTAGAGGGAGTGGAGAACACTGAAGCTTTCTTT; CDR3aa: CASSVEGVENTEAFF
d_gene: .; v_gene: TRBV5-4; j_gene: TRBJ1-1; abundance: .; len: 17; CDR3nt: TGTGCCAGCAGCTCCCCTGAGGGGATTCACATGAACACTGAAGCTTTCTTT; CDR3aa: CASSSPEGIHMNTEAFF
d_gene: TRBD1; v_gene: TRBV30; j_gene: TRBJ1-5; abundance: .; len: 13; CDR3nt: TGTGCCACCTCAGACAGGGTCGGTCAGCCCCAGCATTTT; CDR3aa: CATSDRVGQPQHF
d_gene: .; v_gene: TRBV5-4; j_gene: TRBJ2-1; abundance: .; len: 16; CDR3nt: TGTGCCAGCAGCTTGGGAGCAGGGAGTCCCTACAATGAGCAGTTCTTC; CDR3aa: CASSLGAGSPYNEQFF
d_gene: TRBD2; v_gene: TRBV28; j_gene: TRBJ2-2; abundance: .; len: 14; CDR3nt: TGTGCCAGCAGACTAGCGGTAACCCCCGGGGAGCTGTTTTTT; CDR3aa: CASRLAVTPGELFF
d_gene: TRBD1; v_gene: TRBV11-3; j_gene: TRBJ2-4; abundance: large; len: 14; CDR3nt: TGTGCCAGCAGCGCCTCGGGACAGGGAAACATTCAGTACTTC; CDR3aa: CASSASGQGNIQYF
d_gene: .; v_gene: TRBV7-8; j_gene: TRBJ2-3; abundance: .; len: 14; CDR3nt: TGTGCCAGCAGCTCCCCCCGAGAGTCAGATACGCAGTATTTT; CDR3aa: CASSSPRESDTQYF
d_gene: TRBD1; v_gene: TRBV5-6; j_gene: TRBJ2-5; abundance: .; len: 18; CDR3nt: TGTGCCAGCAGCTTGGCGACAGGGTCGTTCGGGTACCAAGAGACCCAGTACTTC; CDR3aa: CASSLATGSFGYQETQYF
d_gene: .; v_gene: TRBV4-2; j_gene: TRBJ2-7; abundance: few; len: 17; CDR3nt: TGTGCCAGCAGCCAAGAGTGGGGAACGGGAGCTCATTACGAGCAGTACTTC; CDR3aa: CASSQEWGTGAHYEQYF
d_gene: .; v_gene: TRBV6-6; j_gene: TRBJ1-1; abundance: .; len: 14; CDR3nt: TGTGCCAGCAGCTCGGGGGGGTTGAACACTGAAGCTTTCTTT; CDR3aa: CASSSGGLNTEAFF
d_gene: TRBD2; v_gene: TRBV4-1; j_gene: TRBJ2-5; abundance: .; len: 19; CDR3nt: TGCGCCAGCAGCCAAGATACATCTCTCCGACTAGCGGGAGAAGAGACCCAGTACTTC; CDR3aa: CASSQDTSLRLAGEETQYF
d_gene: .; v_gene: TRBV4-3; j_gene: TRBJ1-5; abundance: .; len: 16; CDR3nt: TGCGCCAGCAGCCAAGATCGAGCAGGCCTCGGTTGGCCCCAGCATTTT; CDR3aa: CASSQDRAGLGWPQHF
d_gene: .; v_gene: TRBV15; j_gene: TRBJ2-5; abundance: .; len: 15; CDR3nt: TGTGCCACCAGCAGAGGACAAGGGGCTCAGGAGACCCAGTACTTC; CDR3aa: CATSRGQGAQETQYF
d_gene: .; v_gene: TRBV28; j_gene: TRBJ2-3; abundance: .; len: 13; CDR3nt: TGTGCCAGCAGTTCATCTCAGGGAAATACGCAGTATTTT; CDR3aa: CASSSSQGNTQYF
d_gene: .; v_gene: TRBV27; j_gene: TRBJ1-1; abundance: .; len: 15; CDR3nt: TGTGCCAGCAGTCCTGGAACCGGGGACCCCGCTGTAGCTTTCTTT; CDR3aa: CASSPGTGDPAVAFF
d_gene: TRBD1; v_gene: TRBV4-3; j_gene: TRBJ2-7; abundance: .; len: 16; CDR3nt: TGCGCCAGCAGCCAAGGTCCCGGACAGGAAATCTACGAGCAGTACTTC; CDR3aa: CASSQGPGQEIYEQYF
d_gene: .; v_gene: TRBV6-6; j_gene: TRBJ2-5; abundance: .; len: 13; CDR3nt: TGTGCCAGCAACGGTGGGAGATCCGAGACCCAGTACTTC; CDR3aa: CASNGGRSETQYF
d_gene: .; v_gene: TRBV13; j_gene: TRBJ2-7; abundance: .; len: 17; CDR3nt: TGTGCCAGCAGCTCTACCCCCGGACTCACCTTGGCCTACGAGCAGTACTTC; CDR3aa: CASSSTPGLTLAYEQYF
d_gene: .; v_gene: TRBV4-3; j_gene: TRBJ2-5; abundance: few; len: 15; CDR3nt: TGCGCCAGCAGCCAAGTCTCCAGTATAGGCGAGACCCTGTACTTC; CDR3aa: CASSQVSSIGETLYF
d_gene: .; v_gene: TRBV4-3; j_gene: TRBJ2-3; abundance: .; len: 13; CDR3nt: TGCGCCAGCAGCCAAGATTTTGGGGTCGCGCAGTATTTT; CDR3aa: CASSQDFGVAQYF
d_gene: .; v_gene: TRBV6-4; j_gene: TRBJ2-7; abundance: .; len: 10; CDR3nt: TGTGCCAGCAGAACCTACGAGCAGTACTTC; CDR3aa: CASRTYEQYF
d_gene: .; v_gene: TRBV6-6; j_gene: TRBJ1-2; abundance: .; len: 16; CDR3nt: TGTGCCAGCAGTTACTCGTTCGAGAGGTTGAACTATGGCTACACCTTC; CDR3aa: CASSYSFERLNYGYTF
d_gene: .; v_gene: TRBV30; j_gene: TRBJ1-2; abundance: .; len: 13; CDR3nt: TGTGCCTGGAGTGTACGGACAAACTATGGCTACACCTTC; CDR3aa: CAWSVRTNYGYTF
d_gene: TRBD1; v_gene: TRBV13; j_gene: TRBJ1-1; abundance: .; len: 12; CDR3nt: TGTGCCAGCAGAACCACAGGGGTTGAAGCTTTCTTT; CDR3aa: CASRTTGVEAFF
d_gene: .; v_gene: TRBV14; j_gene: TRBJ2-1; abundance: once; len: 14; CDR3nt: TGTGCCAGCAGCCAAGCCCGGACCGAGAATGAGCAGTTCTTC; CDR3aa: CASSQARTENEQFF
d_gene: .; v_gene: TRBV27; j_gene: TRBJ1-1; abundance: .; len: 13; CDR3nt: TGTGCCAGCAGTTTAAACCCCGGGTCGGAAGCTTTCTTT; CDR3aa: CASSLNPGSEAFF
d_gene: .; v_gene: TRBV28; j_gene: TRBJ2-6; abundance: .; len: 15; CDR3nt: TGTGCCAGCAGCCTGGTCGGCTCTGGGGCCAACGTCCTGACTTTC; CDR3aa: CASSLVGSGANVLTF
d_gene: TRBD2; v_gene: TRBV6-5; j_gene: TRBJ2-5; abundance: few; len: 15; CDR3nt: TGTGCCAGCAGACCAGGACTAGCGGTAACGGAGACCCAGTACTTC; CDR3aa: CASRPGLAVTETQYF
d_gene: .; v_gene: TRBV5-1; j_gene: TRBJ2-3; abundance: few; len: 15; CDR3nt: TGCGCCAGCAGCTTGTATGGGGGGAGCACAGATACGCAGTATTTT; CDR3aa: CASSLYGGSTDTQYF
d_gene: .; v_gene: TRBV7-8; j_gene: TRBJ2-2; abundance: .; len: 15; CDR3nt: TGTGCCAGCAGCTTAGAGGCCGGGAATTGGGGGGAGCTGTTTTTT; CDR3aa: CASSLEAGNWGELFF
d_gene: .; v_gene: TRBV7-2; j_gene: TRBJ1-1; abundance: .; len: 17; CDR3nt: TGTGCCAGCAGCTTCAGGCTCGGGGGTGCGTATTACACTGAAGCTTTCTTT; CDR3aa: CASSFRLGGAYYTEAFF
d_gene: .; v_gene: TRBV10-1; j_gene: TRBJ2-3; abundance: few; len: 14; CDR3nt: TGCGCCAGCAGTGAGTCCGGGGGCCCAGATACGCAGTATTTT; CDR3aa: CASSESGGPDTQYF
d_gene: .; v_gene: TRBV5-6; j_gene: TRBJ1-2; abundance: .; len: 14; CDR3nt: TGTGCCAGCAGCTCGAGGAGGACAATCTATGGCTACACCTTC; CDR3aa: CASSSRRTIYGYTF
d_gene: .; v_gene: TRBV28; j_gene: TRBJ1-3; abundance: .; len: 15; CDR3nt: TGTGCCAGCAGTTTACCCAGACAAGATGGAAACACCATATATTTT; CDR3aa: CASSLPRQDGNTIYF
d_gene: .; v_gene: TRBV7-9; j_gene: TRBJ1-1; abundance: few; len: 17; CDR3nt: TGTGCCAGCAGCTTAGCGGAGGGACAAAGCTCGAACACTGAAGCTTTCTTT; CDR3aa: CASSLAEGQSSNTEAFF
d_gene: .; v_gene: TRBV5-8; j_gene: TRBJ2-7; abundance: .; len: 14; CDR3nt: TGTGCCAGCAGCTTTAGTGGTGGTGGCGGCGAGCAGTACTTC; CDR3aa: CASSFSGGGGEQYF
d_gene: TRBD1; v_gene: TRBV5-4; j_gene: TRBJ2-5; abundance: .; len: 15; CDR3nt: TGTGCCAGCAGCTTGGGGACAGGGGAGCCGGAGACCCAGTACTTC; CDR3aa: CASSLGTGEPETQYF
d_gene: TRBD1; v_gene: TRBV28; j_gene: TRBJ2-5; abundance: .; len: 17; CDR3nt: TGTGCCAGCAGTTCTAGTATCGGGACAGGGAGACAAGAGACCCAGTACTTC; CDR3aa: CASSSSIGTGRQETQYF
d_gene: TRBD2; v_gene: TRBV4-2; j_gene: TRBJ2-7; abundance: large; len: 16; CDR3nt: TGTGCCAGCAGCCCCGAGACTAGCGGGGCCCCCTACGAGCAGTACTTC; CDR3aa: CASSPETSGAPYEQYF
d_gene: .; v_gene: TRBV4-1; j_gene: TRBJ1-5; abundance: .; len: 13; CDR3nt: TGCGCCAGCAGCCAAGATCGGCCGGACAAACAGCATTTT; CDR3aa: CASSQDRPDKQHF
d_gene: TRBD1; v_gene: TRBV2; j_gene: TRBJ2-7; abundance: .; len: 15; CDR3nt: TGTGCCAGCAGCCCAAGGGGGGACAGGGGAGCCGAGCAGTACTTC; CDR3aa: CASSPRGDRGAEQYF
d_gene: .; v_gene: TRBV4-2; j_gene: TRBJ2-5; abundance: .; len: 14; CDR3nt: TGTGCCAGCAGCCATGGACTGGAACAAGAGACCCAGTACTTC; CDR3aa: CASSHGLEQETQYF
d_gene: TRBD2; v_gene: TRBV4-1; j_gene: TRBJ2-7; abundance: .; len: 19; CDR3nt: TGCGCCAGCAGCCAAGATGGCGCTAGCGGGAGCCCAGACCTCCACGAGCAGTACTTC; CDR3aa: CASSQDGASGSPDLHEQYF
d_gene: .; v_gene: TRBV29-1; j_gene: TRBJ2-7; abundance: .; len: 12; CDR3nt: TGCAGCGTTGGAGGCAGTACCTACGAGCAGTACTTC; CDR3aa: CSVGGSTYEQYF
d_gene: .; v_gene: TRBV4-2; j_gene: TRBJ1-1; abundance: few; len: 13; CDR3nt: TGTGCCAGCAGCCGCGAGCTGAACACTGAAGCTTTCTTT; CDR3aa: CASSRELNTEAFF
d_gene: TRBD2; v_gene: TRBV12-5; j_gene: TRBJ2-3; abundance: .; len: 17; CDR3nt: TGTGCTAGTGGTTTGGTAAATGGGGGGGAGAACACAGATACGCAGTATTTT; CDR3aa: CASGLVNGGENTDTQYF
d_gene: TRBD1; v_gene: TRBV5-1; j_gene: TRBJ1-4; abundance: few; len: 14; CDR3nt: TGCGCCAGCAGCCCGGGACAGGGAGGGAAGTCTCTGTTTTTT; CDR3aa: CASSPGQGGKSLFF
d_gene: .; v_gene: TRBV27; j_gene: TRBJ2-7; abundance: few; len: 12; CDR3nt: TGTGCCAGCAGTCCGCCTCCCTACGAGCAGTACTTC; CDR3aa: CASSPPPYEQYF
d_gene: TRBD1; v_gene: TRBV28; j_gene: TRBJ2-7; abundance: .; len: 15; CDR3nt: TGTGCCAGCAGGGCCGGGACAGGGAAGGTTAGCGAGCAGTACTTC; CDR3aa: CASRAGTGKVSEQYF